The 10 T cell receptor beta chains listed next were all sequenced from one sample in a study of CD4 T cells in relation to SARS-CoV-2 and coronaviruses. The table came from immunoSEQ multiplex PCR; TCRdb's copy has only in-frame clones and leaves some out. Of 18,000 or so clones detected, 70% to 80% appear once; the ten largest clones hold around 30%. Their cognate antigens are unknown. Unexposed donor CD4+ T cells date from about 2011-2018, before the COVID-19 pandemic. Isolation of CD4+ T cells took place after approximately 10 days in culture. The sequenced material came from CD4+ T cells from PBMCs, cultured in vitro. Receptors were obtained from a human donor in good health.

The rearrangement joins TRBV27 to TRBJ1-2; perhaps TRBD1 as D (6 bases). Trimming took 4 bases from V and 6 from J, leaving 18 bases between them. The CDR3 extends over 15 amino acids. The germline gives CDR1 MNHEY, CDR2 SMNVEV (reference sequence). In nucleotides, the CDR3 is TGTGCCAGCAGTTCCGCAGGGGCGGAATTCAATGGCTACACCTTC. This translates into CASSSAGAEFNGYTF.

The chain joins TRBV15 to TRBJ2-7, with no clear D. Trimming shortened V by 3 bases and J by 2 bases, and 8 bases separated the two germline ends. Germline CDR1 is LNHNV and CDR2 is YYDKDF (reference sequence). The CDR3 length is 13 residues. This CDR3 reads CATSSDVPYEQYF. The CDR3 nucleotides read TGTGCCACCAGCAGCGACGTACCCTACGAGCAGTACTTC. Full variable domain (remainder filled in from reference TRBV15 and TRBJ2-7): DAMVIQNPRYQVTQFGKPVTLSCSQTLNHNVMYWYQQKSSQAPKLLFHYYDKDFNNEADTPDNFQSRRPNTSFCFLDIRSPGLGDTAMYLCATSSDVPYEQYFGPGTRLTVT.

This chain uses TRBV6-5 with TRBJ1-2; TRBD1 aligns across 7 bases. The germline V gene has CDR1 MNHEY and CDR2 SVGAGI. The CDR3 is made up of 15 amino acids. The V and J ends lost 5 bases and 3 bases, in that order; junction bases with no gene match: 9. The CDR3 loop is CASSPPPTGDYGYTF. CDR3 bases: TGTGCCAGCAGTCCCCCCCCCACAGGGGACTATGGCTACACCTTC.

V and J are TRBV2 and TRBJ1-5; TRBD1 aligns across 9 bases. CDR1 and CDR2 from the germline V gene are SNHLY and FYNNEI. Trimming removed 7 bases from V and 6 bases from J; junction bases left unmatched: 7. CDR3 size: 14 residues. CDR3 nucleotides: TGTGCCAGCACAGGGACAGGGTTGGGTCAGCCCCAGCATTTT. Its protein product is CASTGTGLGQPQHF.

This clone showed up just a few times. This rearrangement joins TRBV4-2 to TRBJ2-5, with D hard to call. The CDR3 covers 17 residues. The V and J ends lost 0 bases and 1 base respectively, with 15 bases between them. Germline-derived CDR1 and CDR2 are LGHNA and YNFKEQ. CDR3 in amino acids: CASSQEGTGGGQETQYF. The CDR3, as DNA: TGTGCCAGCAGCCAAGAGGGCACGGGTGGCGGCCAAGAGACCCAGTACTTC.

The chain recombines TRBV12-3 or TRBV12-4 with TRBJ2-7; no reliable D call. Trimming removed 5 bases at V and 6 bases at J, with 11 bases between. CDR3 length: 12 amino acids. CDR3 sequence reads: CASSLNLIEQYF. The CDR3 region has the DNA TGTGCCAGCAGTCTGAATCTCATCGAGCAGTACTTC.

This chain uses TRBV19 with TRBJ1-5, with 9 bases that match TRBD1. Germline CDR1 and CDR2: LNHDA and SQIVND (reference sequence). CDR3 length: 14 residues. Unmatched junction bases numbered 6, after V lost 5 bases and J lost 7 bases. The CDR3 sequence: CASSSPGQGQPQHF. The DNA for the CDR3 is TGTGCCAGTAGTTCACCGGGACAGGGACAGCCCCAGCATTTT. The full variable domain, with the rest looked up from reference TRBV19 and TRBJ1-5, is DGGITQSPKYLFRKEGQNVTLSCEQNLNHDAMYWYRQDPGQGLRLIYYSQIVNDFQKGDIAEGYSVSREKKESFPLTVTSAQKNPTAFYLCASSSPGQGQPQHFGDGTRLSIL.

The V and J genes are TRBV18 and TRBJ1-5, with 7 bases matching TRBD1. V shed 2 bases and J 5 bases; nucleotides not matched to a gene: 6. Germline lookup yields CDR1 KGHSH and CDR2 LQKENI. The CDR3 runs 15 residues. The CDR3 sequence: CASSPSGQVDQPQHF. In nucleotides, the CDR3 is TGTGCCAGCTCACCATCCGGACAGGTAGATCAGCCCCAGCATTTT.

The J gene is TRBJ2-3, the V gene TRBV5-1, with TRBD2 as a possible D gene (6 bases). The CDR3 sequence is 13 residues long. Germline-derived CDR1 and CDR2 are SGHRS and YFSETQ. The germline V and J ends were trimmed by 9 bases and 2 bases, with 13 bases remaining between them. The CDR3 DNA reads TGCGCCACCAACGCGGGGAACACAGATACGCAGTATTTT. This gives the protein CATNAGNTDTQYF.

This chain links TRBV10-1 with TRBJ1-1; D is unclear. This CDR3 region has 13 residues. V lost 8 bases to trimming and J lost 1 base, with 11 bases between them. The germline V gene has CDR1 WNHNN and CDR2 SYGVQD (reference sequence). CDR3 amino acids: CASRYGSNTEAFF. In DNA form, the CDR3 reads TGCGCCAGCCGCTACGGGTCGAACACTGAAGCTTTCTTT.